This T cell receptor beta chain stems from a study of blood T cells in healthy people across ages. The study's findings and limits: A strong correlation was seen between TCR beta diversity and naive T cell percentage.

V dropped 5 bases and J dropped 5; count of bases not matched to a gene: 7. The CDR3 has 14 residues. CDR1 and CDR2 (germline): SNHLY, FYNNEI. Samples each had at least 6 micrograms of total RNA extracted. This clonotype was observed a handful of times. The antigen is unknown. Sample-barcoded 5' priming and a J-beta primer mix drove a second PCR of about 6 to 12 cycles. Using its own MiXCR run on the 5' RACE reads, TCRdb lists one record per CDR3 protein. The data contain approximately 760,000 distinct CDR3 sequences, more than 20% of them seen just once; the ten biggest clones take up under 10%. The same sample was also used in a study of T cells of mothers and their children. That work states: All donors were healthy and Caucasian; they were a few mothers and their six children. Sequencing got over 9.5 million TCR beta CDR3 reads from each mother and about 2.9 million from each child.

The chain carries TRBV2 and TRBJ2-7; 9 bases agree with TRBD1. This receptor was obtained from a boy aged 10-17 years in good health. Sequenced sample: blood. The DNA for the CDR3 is TGTGCCAGCAGTACCGGGACAGGGTTTAACGAGCAGTACTTC. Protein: CASSTGTGFNEQYF.